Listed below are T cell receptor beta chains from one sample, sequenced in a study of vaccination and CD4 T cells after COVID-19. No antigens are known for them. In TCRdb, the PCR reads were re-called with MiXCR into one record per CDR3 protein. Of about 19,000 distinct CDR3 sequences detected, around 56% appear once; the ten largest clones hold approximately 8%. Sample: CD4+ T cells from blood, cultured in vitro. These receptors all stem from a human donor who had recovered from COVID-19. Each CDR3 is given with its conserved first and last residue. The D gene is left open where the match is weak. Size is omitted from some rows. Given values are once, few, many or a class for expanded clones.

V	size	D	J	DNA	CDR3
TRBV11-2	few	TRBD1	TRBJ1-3	TGTGCCAGCAGCTCGTGGACAGGGGCCTCTGGAAACACCATATATTTT	CASSSWTGASGNTIYF
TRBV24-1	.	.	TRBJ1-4	TGTGCCACCAGTGACCCAGGGGATGAAAAACTGTTTTTT	CATSDPGDEKLFF
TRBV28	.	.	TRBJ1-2	TGTGCCAGCAGTTTAAACGGAGGCTATGGCTACACCTTC	CASSLNGGYGYTF
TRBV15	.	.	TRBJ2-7	TGTGCCACCAGCAGAGTTCAGGGGACCCCCTATGGGAGGCAGTACTTC	CATSRVQGTPYGRQYF
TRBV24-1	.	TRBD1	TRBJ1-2	TGTGCCACCAGTGATTTATGGACAGGGTATGGCTACACCTTC	CATSDLWTGYGYTF
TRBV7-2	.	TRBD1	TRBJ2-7	TGTGCCAGCAGCTCCGGGACAGGGGCCTACGAGCAGTACTTC	CASSSGTGAYEQYF
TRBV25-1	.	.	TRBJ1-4	TGTGCCAGCAGTGAAGAAGCAGGGAAAGGTGAAAAACTGTTTTTT	CASSEEAGKGEKLFF
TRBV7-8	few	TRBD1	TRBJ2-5	TGTGCCAGCAGAGGGCTTCTCCGACAGGGGGCCCAAGAGACCCAGTACTTC	CASRGLLRQGAQETQYF
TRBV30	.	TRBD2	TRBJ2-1	TGTGCCGGAACTAGCGGGAGTAGTAGCCATGAGCAGTTCTTC	CAGTSGSSSHEQFF
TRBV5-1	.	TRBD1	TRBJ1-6	TGCGCCAGCAGCCGACAGGGAGCCGGGGGTTCACCCCTCCACTTT	CASSRQGAGGSPLHF
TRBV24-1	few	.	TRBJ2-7	TGTGCCACCAGTGATTTGCCAGGGGTCTCCTACGTCTACGAGCAGTACTTC	CATSDLPGVSYVYEQYF
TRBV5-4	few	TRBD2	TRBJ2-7	TGTGCCAGCAGCTTAGCGGGAGCCTGGAACGAGCAGTACTTC	CASSLAGAWNEQYF
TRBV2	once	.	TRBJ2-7	TGTGCCAGCAGTCTCTCCTACGAGCAGTACTTC	CASSLSYEQYF
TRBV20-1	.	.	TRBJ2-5	TGCAGTGCTATTAACCGCAAAGAGACCCAGTACTTC	CSAINRKETQYF
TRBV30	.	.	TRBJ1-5	TGTGCCTGGAGTGTATCGAGGACACCCTATAGCAATCAGCCCCAGCATTTT	CAWSVSRTPYSNQPQHF
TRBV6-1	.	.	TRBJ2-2	TGTGCCAGCACGGCTCGGCGGAGCACCGGGGAGCTGTTTTTT	CASTARRSTGELFF
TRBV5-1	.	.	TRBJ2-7	TGCGCCAGCAGCTCGCCCGGGATAGCCTACGAGCAGTACTTC	CASSSPGIAYEQYF
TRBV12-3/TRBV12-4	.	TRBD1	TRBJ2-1	TGTGCCAGCAGTCTCCAAGGACAGGTGGACAATGAGCAGTTCTTC	CASSLQGQVDNEQFF
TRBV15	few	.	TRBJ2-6	TGTGCCACCAGCAGAGTTTGGGAAGCTGGGGCCAACGTCCTGACTTTC	CATSRVWEAGANVLTF
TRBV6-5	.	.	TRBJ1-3	TGTGCCAGCAGTTTCTACTCTGGAAACACCATATATTTT	CASSFYSGNTIYF
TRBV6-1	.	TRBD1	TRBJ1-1	TGTGCCAGTCGGACAGGGGAGAACACTGAAGCTTTCTTT	CASRTGENTEAFF
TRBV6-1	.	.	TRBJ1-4	TGTGCCAGCAGTGGCCCCTACGACGCCGATCCTAATGAAAAACTGTTTTTT	CASSGPYDADPNEKLFF
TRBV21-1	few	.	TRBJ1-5	TGTGCCAGCAGCAAAGCCGGTTTTAATTCGCGCAATCAGCCCCAGCATTTT	CASSKAGFNSRNQPQHF
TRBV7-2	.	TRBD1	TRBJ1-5	TGTGCCAGCAGCCTCGAAGGGACAGAGAATCAGCCCCAGCATTTT	CASSLEGTENQPQHF
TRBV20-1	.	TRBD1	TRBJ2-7	TGCAGTGCTAGAGATATTAGGACAGGGGGCCCCTACGAGCAGTACTTC	CSARDIRTGGPYEQYF
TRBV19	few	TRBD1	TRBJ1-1	TGTGCCAGTAGTACCTACCAGGGGGGGGACACTGAAGCTTTCTTT	CASSTYQGGDTEAFF
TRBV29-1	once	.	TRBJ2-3	TGCAGCGTTGAAGCCCTTGGCGGGAGCACAGATACGCAGTATTTT	CSVEALGGSTDTQYF
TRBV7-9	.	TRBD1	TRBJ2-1	TGTGCCAGCAGCTCGTGGGACAGCGGCTCAGGTGAGCAGTTATTC	CASSSWDSGSGEQLF
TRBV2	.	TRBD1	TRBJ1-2	TGTGCCAGCAGTGAAGCGGCGGATGGCAGGGGGCCACTCCCCTATGGCTACACCTTC	CASSEAADGRGPLPYGYTF
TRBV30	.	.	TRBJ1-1	TGTGCCTGGAGCAGGGGTTTGGACACTGAAGCTTTCTTT	CAWSRGLDTEAFF
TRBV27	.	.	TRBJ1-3	TGTGCCAGCAGTTTTACGGGGGGAAACACCATATATTTT	CASSFTGGNTIYF
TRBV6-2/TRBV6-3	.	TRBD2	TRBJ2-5	TGTGCCAGCAGCGCCGGAAGACTAGCACAAGAGACCCAGTACTTC	CASSAGRLAQETQYF
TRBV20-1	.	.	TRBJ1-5	TGCAGTGCTAGGGGGAGAGCTAGCAATCAGCCCCAGCATTTT	CSARGRASNQPQHF
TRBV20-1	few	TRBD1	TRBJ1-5	TGCAGTGCTAGGGACAGGGGCAATCAGCCCCAGCATTTT	CSARDRGNQPQHF
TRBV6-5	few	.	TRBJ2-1	TGTGCCAGCAGTTATGGGGTCTTAACGGCTGGGGAGCAGTTCTTC	CASSYGVLTAGEQFF
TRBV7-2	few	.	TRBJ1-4	TGTGCCAGCACCTCGCGGACCGATGAAAAACTGTTTTTT	CASTSRTDEKLFF
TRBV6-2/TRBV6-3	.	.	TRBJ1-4	TGTGCCAGCTCCGTCGGTGGAGGGGAAAAACTGTTTTTT	CASSVGGGEKLFF
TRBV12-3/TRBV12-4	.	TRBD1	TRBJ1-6	TGTGCCAGCAGTTCGGGACAGGGGCGCCTTAATTCACCCCTCCACTTT	CASSSGQGRLNSPLHF
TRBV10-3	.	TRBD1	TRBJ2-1	TGTGCCATCAGTGAGCCCGGACAGGGCCACAATGAGCAGTTCTTC	CAISEPGQGHNEQFF
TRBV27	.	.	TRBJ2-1	TGTGCCAGCAGTTTATCGGGCTGGCGGCCGGGTCGGGAGAGTGGTGAGCAGTTCTTC	CASSLSGWRPGRESGEQFF
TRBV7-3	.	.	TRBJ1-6	TGTGCCAGCAGCTTACAAGTTAATTCACCCCTCCACTTT	CASSLQVNSPLHF
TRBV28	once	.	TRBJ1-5	TGTGCCAGCAGTTTATCCGGGATTCGGAATCAGCCCCAGCATTTT	CASSLSGIRNQPQHF
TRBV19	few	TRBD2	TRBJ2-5	TGTGCCAGTTCGACTAGCGGGAGTAATTTCGAGACCCAGTACTTC	CASSTSGSNFETQYF
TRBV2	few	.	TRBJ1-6	TGTGCCAGCACCCTACGGGCAGGGAGGGATTCACCCCTCCACTTT	CASTLRAGRDSPLHF
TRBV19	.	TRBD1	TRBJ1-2	TGTGCCAGTAGCGGACAGGGGATCGCCGGCTACACCTTC	CASSGQGIAGYTF
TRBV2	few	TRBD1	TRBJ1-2	TGTGCCAGCAGTTTGACAGGGGGCGGTGGTGGCTACACCTTC	CASSLTGGGGGYTF
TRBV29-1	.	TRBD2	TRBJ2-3	TGCAGCGTTGTGGACTCGGGACTAGCGGTCACAGATACGCAGTATTTT	CSVVDSGLAVTDTQYF
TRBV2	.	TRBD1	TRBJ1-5	TGTGCCAGCAGTGGCGTGACAGGGGGCTATCAGCCCCAGCATTTT	CASSGVTGGYQPQHF